What follows are 11 T cell receptor beta chains derived from one specimen sequenced in a study of CD8 T cells in ankylosing spondylitis. Study-wide points: In ankylosing spondylitis blood, a motif of 7 to 9 highly homologous TCR beta variants appeared characteristic.

TCRdb reanalysed the 5' RACE reads using MiXCR and keeps one entry per CDR3 protein. The sample has 350,000 to 550,000 distinct CDR3 sequences, 20% to 30% seen once; the top ten hold 0.89%. These receptors have no known antigen. Input material: blood, either unsorted or a sorted T cell fraction (not recorded which). These receptors all come from a male donor with ankylosing spondylitis.

This clonotype was seen a few times. The V and J genes are TRBV3-1 and TRBJ2-7; tentatively, D is TRBD1 or TRBD2 (5 bases each). CDR3 length: 17 amino acids. Germline CDR1 and CDR2: LGHDT and YNNKEL (reference sequence). V was shortened by 0 bases and J by 4 bases, with 19 bases between the two germline ends. The CDR3 loop is CASSQDWLGDPQYEQYF. CDR3 in DNA: TGTGCCAGCAGCCAAGATTGGTTAGGGGACCCACAATACGAGCAGTACTTC.

The V call is TRBV11-2, the J call TRBJ2-1, with D maybe TRBD1 (6 bases). This CDR3 contains 16 residues. The germline V gene has CDR1 SGHAT and CDR2 FQNNGV. V was pared by 1 base and J by 4 bases, with 14 bases between. The CDR3, as DNA: TGTGCCAGCAGCTTAGGAGGGGGTGTGGGTTACAATGAGCAGTTCTTC. Residues: CASSLGGGVGYNEQFF.

This clonotype occurred a few times. V gene TRBV5-1 combines with J gene TRBJ2-1, with 8 bases aligning to TRBD2. The ends lost 1 base at V and 8 bases at J; junction bases unmatched: 11. Germline CDR1 and CDR2: SGHRS and YFSETQ. The length of the CDR3 is 16 residues. CDR3 bases: TGCGCCAGCAGCTTGATGGCCAGCGGGAGAGGGGATGAGCAGTTCTTC. Encoded protein: CASSLMASGRGDEQFF.

This clonotype was seen more than once but under ten times. This chain joins TRBV29-1 and TRBJ1-1; no firm D call. V was clipped by 3 bases and J by 4 bases, with 15 bases between them. CDR3 length: 14 residues. Germline assignment: CDR1 SQVTM and CDR2 ANQGSEA. CDR3 DNA: TGCAGCGTTGACAGTCGACTTTTGGGCACTGAAGCTTTCTTT. Translation gives CSVDSRLLGTEAFF.

This clonotype was observed a single time. The gene calls are TRBV5-1 and TRBJ2-5, with 7 bases that match TRBD1. J was trimmed by 4 bases and V by 1 base; bases with no gene match: 7. The CDR3 length is 15 residues. Germline loops: CDR1 SGHRS, CDR2 YFSETQ. This CDR3 reads CASSLTGEGRETQYF. The CDR3 DNA follows: TGCGCCAGCAGCTTGACAGGGGAAGGTCGAGAGACCCAGTACTTC.

J is TRBJ1-3 and V is TRBV5-1; 8 bases match TRBD1. This CDR3 is 16 amino acids long. V gave up 4 bases and J gave up 0 bases; unmatched junction bases: 6. Germline V gene data show CDR1 as SGHRS and CDR2 as YFSETQ. CDR3 coding DNA: TGCGCCAGCAGCCCTAACCAGGGGGCCTCTGGAAACACCATATATTTT. It is translated as CASSPNQGASGNTIYF.

This clonotype was observed a handful of times. The rearrangement joins TRBV7-2 to TRBJ2-1; D possibly corresponds to TRBD1 (6 bases). The germline V and J ends were trimmed by 4 bases and 5 bases, with 9 bases remaining between them. The CDR3 covers 13 residues. The germline CDR1 and CDR2 sequences are SGHTA and FQGNSA. CDR3 bases: TGTGCCAGCAGCTGGGACACTGACAATGAGCAGTTCTTC. It encodes CASSWDTDNEQFF.

This clonotype was recorded a few times. The chain recombines TRBV18 with TRBJ2-7; tentative D call: TRBD1 (6 bases). This CDR3 spans 14 amino acids. The germline CDR1 and CDR2 sequences are KGHSH and LQKENI. Trimming stripped 6 bases from V and 4 bases from J, with 16 bases between. The DNA of the CDR3 is TGTGCCAGCTCCCCGCCGACAGGAAGATACGAGCAGTACTTC. It is translated as CASSPPTGRYEQYF. The complete variable domain, with remaining parts taken from reference TRBV18 and TRBJ2-7, reads NAGVMQNPRHLVRRRGQEARLRCSPMKGHSHVYWYRQLPEEGLKFMVYLQKENIIDESGMPKERFSAEFPKEGPSILRIQQVVRGDSAAYFCASSPPTGRYEQYFGPGTRLTVT.

This clonotype has a count of ten or more. This chain links TRBV19 with TRBJ2-7; the match to TRBD1 covers 12 bases. Germline CDR1 and CDR2: LNHDA and SQIVND (reference sequence). The CDR3 runs 15 residues. V lost 3 bases to trimming and J lost 6 bases; unmatched junction nucleotides: 6. For the CDR3, the DNA is TGTGCCAGTAGTATTCAGGGACAGGGGGCGTCCGAGCAGTACTTC. Its protein product is CASSIQGQGASEQYF. Drawing the rest from reference TRBV19 and TRBJ2-7, the complete variable domain is DGGITQSPKYLFRKEGQNVTLSCEQNLNHDAMYWYRQDPGQGLRLIYYSQIVNDFQKGDIAEGYSVSREKKESFPLTVTSAQKNPTAFYLCASSIQGQGASEQYFGPGTRLTVT.

The gene calls are TRBV3-1 and TRBJ1-1, with 7 positions matching TRBD1. From germline, CDR1 is LGHDT and CDR2 YNNKEL (reference sequence). After removal of 7 bases from V and 6 bases from J, the junction contained 8 bases not matched to a gene. The CDR3 sequence is 13 residues long. The CDR3 DNA is TGTGCCAGCAACAGGGGCATTGGAGCTGAAGCTTTCTTT. Its translation is CASNRGIGAEAFF.

This sequence joins TRBV20-1 and TRBJ1-5, with TRBD1 matching 10 bases. Germline-derived CDR1 and CDR2 are DFQATT and SNEGSKA (reference sequence). CDR3 length: 13 residues. V was clipped by 3 bases and J by 5 bases; unmatched bases: 1. CDR3 DNA sequence: TGCAGTGCTAGTGGACAGGGGGATCAGCCCCAGCATTTT. Amino acids: CSASGQGDQPQHF.